These 27 T cell receptor beta chains came from one sample sequenced in a study of CD8 T cells in ankylosing spondylitis. One entry per CDR3 protein results from TCRdb running MiXCR on the 5' RACE reads. The table has some 270,000 distinct CDR3 sequences, roughly 18% seen once. The sequenced material came from blood, either unsorted or a sorted T cell fraction (not recorded which). The receptors were sampled from a male donor with ankylosing spondylitis or in good health (not recorded which).

This clonotype showed up just once. The chain employs TRBV4-3 and TRBJ2-7; unclear D gene. Germline CDR1 LGHNA, CDR2 YSLEER. The CDR3 length is 14 residues. V was cut by 1 base and J by 3 bases, with 10 bases left in between. The CDR3 sequence is CASSQVRVSYEQYF. CDR3 bases: TGCGCCAGCAGCCAAGTTAGGGTCAGCTACGAGCAGTACTTC.

This clonotype showed up just a few times. The chain is built from TRBV7-8 and TRBJ2-1, with no clear D. Trimming stripped 1 base from V and 1 base from J, with 11 bases between. In germline, CDR1 is SGHVS, CDR2 FQNEAQ. There are 16 residues in the CDR3. The CDR3 loop is CASSLVLALSYNEQFF. For the CDR3, the DNA is TGTGCCAGCAGCTTAGTTTTAGCATTGTCCTACAATGAGCAGTTCTTC. The variable domain in full, completed from reference TRBV7-8 and TRBJ2-1, reads GAGVSQSPRYKVAKRGQDVALRCDPISGHVSLFWYQQALGQGPEFLTYFQNEAQLDKSGLPSDRFFAERPEGSVSTLKIQRTQQEDSAVYLCASSLVLALSYNEQFFGPGTRLTVL.

The chain joins TRBV15 to TRBJ2-1, with a tentative D call TRBD2 (5 bases). From germline, CDR1 is LNHNV and CDR2 YYDKDF (reference sequence). With 0 bases removed from V and 4 bases from J, the gap between germline ends came to 7 bases. The CDR3 runs to 14 residues. The CDR3 is CATSRDKRYNEQFF. The CDR3 nucleotides read TGTGCCACCAGCAGAGATAAGCGGTACAATGAGCAGTTCTTC.

This clonotype was detected a few times. This chain connects TRBV6-1 to TRBJ2-7; 13 bases match TRBD2. V was clipped by 7 bases and J by 4 bases; unmatched bases: 13. This CDR3 has 17 amino acids. Germline V gene data show CDR1 as MNHNS and CDR2 as SASEGT. Written as DNA, the CDR3 is TGTGCCAGCACGGGGGTAAAGACTAGCGGGAGGCGGTACGAGCAGTACTTC. Translating gives CASTGVKTSGRRYEQYF.

As to this clonotype: One end of the junction fails to match germline, which may point to a read error. This chain connects TRBV12-3 or TRBV12-4 to TRBJ2-1; the D gene is possibly TRBD2 (5 bases). The CDR3 sequence is 19 residues long. The chain's CDR3 is CTSSLYPYTGLAADNEQFF. The CDR3 coding sequence is TGTACCAGCAGTTTATATCCTTACACCGGGCTAGCAGCAGACAATGAGCAGTTCTTC.

This clonotype has a handful of counts. Sequence at one end of the junction differs from germline and may be a read error. The V and J genes are TRBV29-1 and TRBJ2-7; 11 nucleotides line up with TRBD1. The length of the CDR3 is 15 residues. Germline loops: CDR1 SQVTM, CDR2 ANQGSEA. The CDR3 DNA sequence: TGCAGCGTCGAAGAGGAGGGGACAGGGGGCTACGAGCAGTACTTC. Protein: CSVEEEGTGGYEQYF.

V usage is TRBV4-1 and J usage is TRBJ2-1; no definite D call. The CDR3 runs 14 residues. Germline V gives CDR1 MGHRA, CDR2 YSYEKL. Trimming took 4 bases from V and 12 from J, leaving 19 bases between them. The CDR3 nucleotides are TGCGCCAGCAGCCCGAGATCCGACGAGTATGGGCAGTTCTTC. Translating gives CASSPRSDEYGQFF.

In its sample, this clonotype was seen many times. The CDR3 spells CSVEGEGSTDTQYF. The CDR3 nucleotides are TGCAGCGTTGAGGGGGAGGGGAGCACAGATACGCAGTATTTT. J is TRBJ2-3 and V is TRBV29-1, with 7 positions matching TRBD2. Germline CDR1 is SQVTM and CDR2 is ANQGSEA. The CDR3 runs 14 residues. After removal of 3 bases from V and 0 bases from J, the junction contained 3 bases not matched to a gene.

The sample holds many counts of this clonotype. CDR3 coding DNA: TGCGCCAGCAGCCAAGATCGGGCTAGCGGGGCCTACAATGAGCAGTTCTTC. Amino acids: CASSQDRASGAYNEQFF. The chain links TRBV4-3 to TRBJ2-1, with 9 bases fitting TRBD2. The CDR3 runs to 17 residues. Germline V gene data show CDR1 as LGHNA and CDR2 as YSLEER. V lost 0 bases and J lost 2; bases outside the gene matches: 5.

This clonotype occurred many times. The chain links TRBV20-1 to TRBJ2-7; D not resolved. The CDR3 is 11 amino acids. Trimming took off 1 base at V and 5 bases at J, with 6 bases between the two ends. The germline CDR1 and CDR2 sequences are DFQATT and SNEGSKA (reference sequence). This CDR3 is CSARAADEQYF. The CDR3 DNA follows: TGCAGTGCTAGAGCTGCGGACGAGCAGTACTTC.

This clonotype was counted only a few times. The chain carries TRBV11-2 and TRBJ1-1; tentative D call: TRBD1 (6 bases). The CDR3 is 14 residues long. Germline CDR1 is SGHAT and CDR2 is FQNNGV. The V end lost 5 bases, the J end lost 3 bases, and 13 bases lay between the germline ends. The CDR3 DNA is TGTGCCAGCAGCCCCCCTCAGGGGCACACTGAAGCTTTCTTT. Its protein product is CASSPPQGHTEAFF.

The chain recombines TRBV5-8 with TRBJ2-7; 8 bases line up with TRBD2. Per the germline V gene, CDR1 is SGHTS and CDR2 is YDEGEE. The CDR3 is made up of 16 amino acids. V was clipped by 1 base and J by 0 bases; unmatched bases: 6. This chain's CDR3 is CASSLFLREASYEQYF. The CDR3 nucleotides are TGTGCCAGCAGCTTGTTCCTGCGGGAGGCCTCCTACGAGCAGTACTTC.

For this clonotype: One end of the junction is discordant with germline, which a read error may explain. The V gene is TRBV29-1, the J gene TRBJ2-1, with 13 nucleotides matching TRBD2. Germline CDR1 and CDR2: SQVTM and ANQGSEA. The CDR3 is 13 residues long. The CDR3 nucleotides read TGCAGCGTTGAAGAGGGGACTAGCGGGACGGAGATCTTC. It codes for CSVEEGTSGTEIF.

The chain combines TRBV6-5 with TRBJ2-1; D possibly corresponds to TRBD2 (6 bases). CDR1 and CDR2 from the germline V gene are MNHEY and SVGAGI. The CDR3 is made up of 16 amino acids. Between the trimmed V and J ends, which lost 4 bases and 7 bases, there was a span of 20 bases. This CDR3 is CASSFASAVEGNEQFF. The CDR3 coding sequence is TGTGCCAGCAGTTTCGCCTCAGCGGTGGAGGGGAATGAGCAGTTCTTC.

This clonotype was seen a handful of times. V and J are TRBV27 and TRBJ2-1, with TRBD2 matching over 8 bases. Trimming cost V 1 base and J 0 bases; bases outside gene matches: 5. Looked up from germline, CDR1 is MNHEY and CDR2 is SMNVEV (reference sequence). The CDR3 consists of 17 residues. CDR3 residues: CASSLLGGRSSYNEQFF. The CDR3 DNA sequence: TGTGCCAGCAGTTTATTGGGCGGGAGGAGCTCCTACAATGAGCAGTTCTTC.

This clonotype was picked up a small number of times. The genes are TRBV4-3 and TRBJ2-1; 8 nucleotides align to TRBD2. The CDR3 covers 19 residues. J gave up 5 bases and V 4 bases, and 19 bases lay outside the gene matches. The germline gives CDR1 LGHNA, CDR2 YSLEER. The CDR3, as DNA: TGCGCCAGCAGCCTACAAACGTCACCGGGACTAGAGCACCACAATGAGCAGTTCTTC. It specifies CASSLQTSPGLEHHNEQFF.

This clonotype turned up a few times. The chain uses TRBV12-3 or TRBV12-4 and TRBJ2-7; 11 nucleotides align to TRBD2. Trimming removed 6 bases from V and 5 bases from J; junction bases left unmatched: 6. This CDR3 contains 14 residues. CDR3 DNA: TGTGCCAGCAGAACGACTAGCGGGATTGACGAGCAGTACTTC. Its protein product is CASRTTSGIDEQYF.

This clonotype has a handful of counts. This rearrangement joins TRBV4-1 to TRBJ2-1, with D maybe TRBD2 (6 bases). Germline V gene lookup returns CDR1 MGHRA and CDR2 YSYEKL. The germline V and J ends were trimmed by 0 bases and 7 bases, with 13 bases remaining between them. This CDR3 is built from 15 residues. This CDR3 reads CASSQDPGDLNEQFF. The DNA of the CDR3 is TGCGCCAGCAGCCAAGACCCTGGGGACTTAAATGAGCAGTTCTTC.

This clonotype was recorded at least ten times. The chain recombines TRBV6-5 with TRBJ2-3, with TRBD2 identical over 9 bases. The V segment lost 0 bases and the J segment 2 bases; nucleotides outside the gene matches: 3. CDR3 length: 16 residues. CDR1 and CDR2 (germline): MNHEY, SVGAGI. The CDR3 bases are TGTGCCAGCAGTTACTCGACTAGCGGATACACAGATACGCAGTATTTT. Translation: CASSYSTSGYTDTQYF.

The chain employs TRBV2 and TRBJ1-2; D not resolved. The V end lost 6 bases, the J end lost 4 bases, and 12 bases lay between the germline ends. Germline values: CDR1 SNHLY, CDR2 FYNNEI. The CDR3 spans 13 residues. The CDR3 sequence is CASRPQLAYGYTF. The CDR3 region has the DNA TGTGCCAGCAGGCCGCAATTGGCCTATGGCTACACCTTC.

CDR3 region: CSAETGATNEKLFF. CDR3 sequence (DNA): TGCAGCGCGGAAACAGGGGCAACTAATGAAAAACTGTTTTTT. This sequence joins TRBV29-1 and TRBJ1-4; the match to TRBD1 covers 7 bases. Germline CDR1 SQVTM, CDR2 ANQGSEA. CDR3 length: 14 amino acids. The junction had 5 bases not matched to a gene; V was cut back by 7 bases and J by 0 bases.

This chain links TRBV4-1 with TRBJ1-1; 11 bases match TRBD1. Germline V gene data show CDR1 as MGHRA and CDR2 as YSYEKL. The ends lost 0 bases at V and 8 bases at J; junction bases unmatched: 29. This CDR3 is built from 23 residues. CDR3 DNA: TGCGCCAGCAGCCAAGATCGGTTCGATCTTTTGGACAGGGGGCCGGGGAGAGTAAGGGAAGCTTTCTTT. Protein: CASSQDRFDLLDRGPGRVREAFF.

The chain carries TRBV5-1 and TRBJ2-1, with 11 positions matching TRBD2. Per the germline V gene, CDR1 is SGHRS and CDR2 is YFSETQ. Germline trimming cut 4 bases from V and 4 bases from J; bases unmatched to any gene: 4. This CDR3 region has 15 residues. The CDR3 loop is CASSRGLAAYNEQFF. The DNA for the CDR3 is TGCGCCAGCAGCAGGGGACTAGCGGCTTACAATGAGCAGTTCTTC.

CDR3 in amino acids: CASSMGQGVEKLFF. The DNA for the CDR3 is TGTGCCAGCAGTATGGGACAGGGGGTCGAAAAACTGTTTTTT. This sequence joins TRBV6-1 and TRBJ1-4; 11 bases match TRBD1. This CDR3 is 14 amino acids long. Germline values: CDR1 MNHNS, CDR2 SASEGT. The trim removed 5 bases at V and 8 bases at J, leaving 4 bases unmatched.

V and J are TRBV9 and TRBJ2-5; the match to TRBD1 covers 11 bases. The junction had 14 bases not matched to a gene; V was cut back by 3 bases and J by 4 bases. This CDR3 region has 18 residues. Germline-derived CDR1 and CDR2 are SGDLS and YYNGEE. The CDR3 protein is CASSEGAVRTGGGETQYF. The CDR3 DNA reads as TGTGCCAGCAGCGAGGGAGCTGTCCGGACAGGGGGCGGAGAGACCCAGTACTTC.

This clonotype has just a few counts. CDR3: CASWGQPNTEAFF. The CDR3 coding sequence is TGTGCCAGTTGGGGACAGCCGAACACTGAAGCTTTCTTT. This chain connects TRBV5-4 to TRBJ1-1; TRBD1 matches at 7 bases. V shed 8 bases and J 1 base; nucleotides not matched to a gene: 5. This CDR3 has 13 amino acids. Germline V gene lookup returns CDR1 SGHNT and CDR2 YYREEE (reference sequence).

The chain combines TRBV27 with TRBJ2-7; 11 bases map to TRBD2. The CDR3 loop spans 16 amino acids. CDR1 is MNHEY and CDR2 is SMNVEV in the germline V gene (reference sequence). V was pared by 8 bases and J by 2 bases, with 11 bases of the junction left unmatched. The CDR3 sequence: CASAPLGLAAPYEQYF. DNA for the CDR3: TGTGCCAGCGCCCCCCTGGGACTAGCGGCACCCTACGAGCAGTACTTC.